The next 8 T cell receptor beta chains were all read from a single sample in a study of T and B cells in COVID-19 patients. Each TRB amplification used roughly 250-550 ng of genomic DNA from blood. Multiplex PCR with BIOMED2 TRB-A/B primer pools amplified TRB rearrangements. TCRdb re-called the multiplex PCR reads with MiXCR, one entry per CDR3 protein. The sample carries about 20,000 distinct CDR3 sequences, under 30% recorded once. The sample comprised blood. Receptors were obtained from a human donor who had recovered from COVID-19.

The rearrangement uses TRBV18 and TRBJ2-5; TRBD2 matches at 7 bases. With V trimmed by 3 bases and J by 1 base, 11 bases remained unmatched. This CDR3 is 17 amino acids long. Per the germline V gene, CDR1 is KGHSH and CDR2 is LQKENI. The CDR3 sequence is CASSPLSIWEGQETQYF. In DNA, the CDR3 is TGTGCCAGCTCACCTCTAAGCATCTGGGAGGGCCAAGAGACCCAGTACTTC.

The chain recombines TRBV5-6 with TRBJ1-2; possibly TRBD1 for D (6 bases). The V end lost 4 bases, the J end lost 3 bases, and 16 bases lay between the germline ends. The CDR3 covers 15 residues. Germline values: CDR1 SGHDT, CDR2 YYEEEE. The DNA for the CDR3 is TGTGCCAGCAGCAGCCGACAGGAGGACTACTATGGCTACACCTTC. This codes for CASSSRQEDYYGYTF.

The rearrangement uses TRBV6-1 and TRBJ2-7; D may be TRBD2 (6 bases). The CDR3 is 12 amino acids. Trimming took 7 bases from V and 0 from J, leaving 7 bases between them. Germline CDR1 is MNHNS and CDR2 is SASEGT. CDR3 sequence reads: CASIGSSYEQYF. CDR3 bases: TGTGCCAGCATCGGGAGCTCCTACGAGCAGTACTTC.

This clonotype was counted at least ten times. The chain recombines TRBV19 with TRBJ2-7; 7 bases are shared with TRBD2. V was pared by 4 bases and J by 4 bases, with 4 bases of the junction left unmatched. The germline gives CDR1 LNHDA, CDR2 SQIVND (reference sequence). The CDR3 consists of 13 residues. CDR3 loop: CASSSGGDYEQYF. For the CDR3, the DNA is TGTGCCAGTAGTAGCGGGGGAGATTACGAGCAGTACTTC.

This clonotype was recorded at least ten times. The gene calls are TRBV15 and TRBJ2-7; 8 bases map to TRBD2. Trimming removed 0 bases from V and 4 bases from J; junction bases left unmatched: 2. CDR1 and CDR2 from the germline V gene are LNHNV and YYDKDF (reference sequence). There are 14 residues in the CDR3. The CDR3 reads CATSRELAVYEQYF. In DNA, the CDR3 is TGTGCCACCAGCAGAGAACTAGCGGTTTACGAGCAGTACTTC.

The chain is built from TRBV18 and TRBJ1-1; D is unresolved. The V end was cut by 1 base, the J end by 0 bases, with 9 bases between. CDR1 and CDR2 from the germline V gene are KGHSH and LQKENI. The CDR3 has 15 amino acids. Here the CDR3 DNA reads TGTGCCAGCTCACCACGCTGGGAATTGAACACTGAAGCTTTCTTT. This encodes CASSPRWELNTEAFF.

By sample share, this clonotype is medium-sized. V usage is TRBV19 and J usage is TRBJ2-1; D remains unclear. V was cut by 6 bases and J by 3 bases, with 15 bases left in between. The CDR3 spans 15 residues. The germline V gene encodes CDR1 LNHDA and CDR2 SQIVND (reference sequence). CDR3 bases: TGTGCCAGTAGCCATGGGCGGAGCCTCTACAATGAGCAGTTCTTC. Its protein product is CASSHGRSLYNEQFF.

This clonotype was detected only a few times. The chain recombines TRBV10-3 with TRBJ1-1, with 7 bases identical to TRBD1. The CDR3 sequence is 16 residues long. The V and J ends lost 3 bases and 4 bases, in that order; junction bases with no gene match: 11. The germline V gene has CDR1 ENHRY and CDR2 SYGVKD. CDR3 bases: TGTGCCATCAGTGACCTCGTCAAGGGGGCAGGCACTGAAGCTTTCTTT. Translated, it gives CAISDLVKGAGTEAFF.